One and the same sample provided the 7 T cell receptor beta chains below, sequenced in a study of response to subunit inactivated influenza vaccine. In TCRdb, the RT-PCR reads were re-called with MiXCR into one record per CDR3 protein. The sample records hundreds of thousands of distinct CDR3 sequences, about 20% being singletons. The input for sequencing was PBMCs from blood, taken about 20 months after vaccination. Every receptor here comes from a man between 45 and 75 years old who received an inactivated influenza vaccine.

This clonotype was seen many times. The rearrangement uses TRBV5-1 and TRBJ1-1, with a weak D call TRBD1 (6 bases). The ends were cut back, 4 bases at V and 1 base at J, with 8 bases in the middle. Germline V gene data show CDR1 as SGHRS and CDR2 as YFSETQ. The CDR3 is 13 residues long. Written as DNA, the CDR3 is TGCGCCAGCAGCCGGACAGCGAACACTGAAGCTTTCTTT. Amino acids: CASSRTANTEAFF.

In its sample, this clonotype was seen a few times. CDR3 DNA sequence: TGCGCCAGCGGGCGCGGGAGCTCTGGAAACACCATATATTTT. Protein product: CASGRGSSGNTIYF. This rearrangement joins TRBV23-1 to TRBJ1-3, with unresolved D. TRBV23-1 is flagged as an ORF with uncertain function. The length of the CDR3 is 14 residues. V shed 8 bases and J shed 0 bases, with 11 bases lying between them.

V and J are TRBV20-1 and TRBJ2-3, with D unresolved. CDR1 and CDR2 (germline): DFQATT, SNEGSKA (reference sequence). The CDR3 length is 14 residues. Trimming stripped 4 bases from V and 3 bases from J, with 14 bases between. The CDR3 DNA reads TGCAGTGCTACGGCGGCGGACGCAACAGATACGCAGTATTTT. Translation gives CSATAADATDTQYF.

This clonotype occurred a few times. The rearrangement links TRBV20-1 to TRBJ2-5; D not certain. The CDR3 is 14 amino acids. CDR1 is DFQATT, CDR2 SNEGSKA, per germline (reference sequence). The V end lost 0 bases, the J end lost 3 bases, and 11 bases lay between the germline ends. The CDR3 reads CSAREESWKETQYF. The CDR3 DNA sequence: TGCAGTGCTAGAGAAGAGAGCTGGAAAGAGACCCAGTACTTC.

This clonotype has only a few counts. V usage is TRBV7-2 and J usage is TRBJ2-3; no definite D call. Looked up from germline, CDR1 is SGHTA and CDR2 is FQGNSA. Trimming removed 1 base from V and 0 bases from J, with 8 bases in between. The CDR3 runs 15 residues. The chain's CDR3 is CASSLVAASTDTQYF. The CDR3 coding sequence is TGTGCCAGCAGCTTAGTGGCGGCTAGCACAGATACGCAGTATTTT. Together with reference TRBV7-2 and TRBJ2-3, the CDR3 gives the full variable domain: GAGVSQSPSNKVTEKGKDVELRCDPISGHTALYWYRQSLGQGLEFLIYFQGNSAPDKSGLPSDRFSAERTGGSVSTLTIQRTQQEDSAVYLCASSLVAASTDTQYFGPGTRLTVL.

V is TRBV9 and J is TRBJ2-3; D call uncertain. The CDR3 is made up of 16 amino acids. From germline, CDR1 is SGDLS and CDR2 YYNGEE. The V and J ends lost 8 bases and 0 bases respectively, with 19 bases between them. The CDR3 is CASTHIQVLSTDTQYF. DNA of the CDR3: TGTGCCAGTACTCACATTCAAGTCCTTAGCACAGATACGCAGTATTTT.

The chain is built from TRBV18 and TRBJ1-4; D unresolved. V was cut by 10 bases and J by 12 bases, with 27 bases left in between. Germline V lookup: CDR1 KGHSH, CDR2 LQKENI. CDR3 length: 15 residues. The CDR3 sequence: CATSAGSASTQELFF. DNA of the CDR3: TGTGCCACCTCCGCGGGCAGCGCATCGACCCAGGAACTGTTTTTT.